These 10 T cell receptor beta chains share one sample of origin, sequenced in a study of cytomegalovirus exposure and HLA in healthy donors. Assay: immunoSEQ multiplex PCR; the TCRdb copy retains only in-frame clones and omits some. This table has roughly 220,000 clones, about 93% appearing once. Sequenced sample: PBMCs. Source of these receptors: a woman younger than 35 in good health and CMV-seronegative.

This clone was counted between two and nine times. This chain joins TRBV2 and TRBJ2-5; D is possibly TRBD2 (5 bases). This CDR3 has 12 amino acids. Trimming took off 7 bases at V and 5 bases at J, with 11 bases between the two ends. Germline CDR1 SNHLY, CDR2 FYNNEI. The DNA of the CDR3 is TGTGCCAGCACTAGCTTTGGTGAGACCCAGTACTTC. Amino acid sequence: CASTSFGETQYF.

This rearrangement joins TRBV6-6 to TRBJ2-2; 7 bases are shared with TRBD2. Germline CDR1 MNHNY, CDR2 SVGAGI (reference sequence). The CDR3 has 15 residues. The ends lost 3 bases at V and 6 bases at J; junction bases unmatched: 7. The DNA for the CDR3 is TGTGCCAGCAGTTATCTGGGGGAGGGACCCGGGGAGCTGTTTTTT. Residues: CASSYLGEGPGELFF.

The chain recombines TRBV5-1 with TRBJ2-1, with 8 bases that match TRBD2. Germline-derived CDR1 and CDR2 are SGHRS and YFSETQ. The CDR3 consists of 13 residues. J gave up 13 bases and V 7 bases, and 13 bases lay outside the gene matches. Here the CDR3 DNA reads TGCGCCAGCGCTTGGGCCGGCAGCGGGAGTCAGTTCTTC. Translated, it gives CASAWAGSGSQFF.

Written as DNA, the CDR3 is TGTGCCAGCAGGGCGAGACAGGGACCTTATGGCTACACCTTC. Translating gives CASRARQGPYGYTF. The chain employs TRBV27 and TRBJ1-2; 7 bases fit TRBD1. After removal of 6 bases from V and 5 bases from J, the junction contained 9 bases not matched to a gene. The germline CDR1 and CDR2 sequences are MNHEY and SMNVEV (reference sequence). This CDR3 has 14 amino acids.

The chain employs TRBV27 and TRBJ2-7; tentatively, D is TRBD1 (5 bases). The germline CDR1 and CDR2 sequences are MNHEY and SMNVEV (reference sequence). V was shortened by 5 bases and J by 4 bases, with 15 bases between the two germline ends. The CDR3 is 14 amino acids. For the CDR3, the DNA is TGTGCCAGCAGTCTCAAGGGGCTAGGGTACGAGCAGTACTTC. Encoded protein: CASSLKGLGYEQYF.

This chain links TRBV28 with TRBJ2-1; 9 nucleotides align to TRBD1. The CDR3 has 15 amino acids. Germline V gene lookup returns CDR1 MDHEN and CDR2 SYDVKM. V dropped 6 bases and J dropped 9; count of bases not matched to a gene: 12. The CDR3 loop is CASSMPGQGLGEQFF. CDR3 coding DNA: TGTGCCAGCAGCATGCCGGGACAGGGTTTGGGTGAGCAGTTCTTC.

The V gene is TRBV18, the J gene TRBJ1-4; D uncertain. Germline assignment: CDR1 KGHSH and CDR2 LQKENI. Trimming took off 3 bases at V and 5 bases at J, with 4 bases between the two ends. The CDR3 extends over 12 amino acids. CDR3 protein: CASSPSNEKLFF. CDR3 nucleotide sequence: TGTGCCAGCTCACCGTCAAATGAAAAACTGTTTTTT.

The CDR3 bases are TGTGCCAGCAGAGGAGGGAGGGTAGAGCCCCAGCATTTT. Its translation is CASRGGRVEPQHF. The chain combines TRBV2 with TRBJ1-5; D gene ambiguous. Germline CDR1 and CDR2: SNHLY and FYNNEI. The CDR3 length is 13 residues. V gave up 6 bases and J gave up 8 bases, with 14 bases separating them.

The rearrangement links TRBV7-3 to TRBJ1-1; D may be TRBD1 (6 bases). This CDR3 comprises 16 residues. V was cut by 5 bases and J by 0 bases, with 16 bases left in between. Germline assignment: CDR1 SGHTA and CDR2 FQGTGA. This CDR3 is CASSPTRTDLNTEAFF. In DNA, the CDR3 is TGTGCCAGCAGCCCCACCAGGACAGATCTGAACACTGAAGCTTTCTTT.

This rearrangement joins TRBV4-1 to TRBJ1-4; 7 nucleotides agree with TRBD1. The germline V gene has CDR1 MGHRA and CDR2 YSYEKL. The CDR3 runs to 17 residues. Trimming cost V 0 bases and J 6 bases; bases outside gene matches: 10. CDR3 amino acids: CASSQDLNRGEYEKLFF. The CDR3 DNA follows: TGCGCCAGCAGCCAAGACCTTAACAGGGGAGAATATGAAAAACTGTTTTTT.